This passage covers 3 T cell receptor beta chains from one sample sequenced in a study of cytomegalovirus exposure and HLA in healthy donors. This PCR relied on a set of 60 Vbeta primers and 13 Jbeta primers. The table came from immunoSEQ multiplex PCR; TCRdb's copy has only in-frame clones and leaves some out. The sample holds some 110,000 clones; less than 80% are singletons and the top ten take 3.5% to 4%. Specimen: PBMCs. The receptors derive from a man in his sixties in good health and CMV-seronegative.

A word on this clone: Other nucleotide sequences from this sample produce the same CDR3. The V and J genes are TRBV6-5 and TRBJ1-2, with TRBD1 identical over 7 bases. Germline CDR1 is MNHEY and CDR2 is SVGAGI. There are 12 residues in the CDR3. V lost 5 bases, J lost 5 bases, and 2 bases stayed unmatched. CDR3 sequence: CASSPRGYGYTF. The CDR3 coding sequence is TGTGCCAGCAGTCCCAGGGGGTATGGCTACACCTTC.

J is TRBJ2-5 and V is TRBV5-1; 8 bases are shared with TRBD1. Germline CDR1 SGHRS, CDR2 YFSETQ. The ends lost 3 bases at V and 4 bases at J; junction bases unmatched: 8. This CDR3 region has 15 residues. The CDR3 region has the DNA TGCGCCAGCAGCTCCACGGGACAGGAGAGAGAGACCCAGTACTTC. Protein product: CASSSTGQERETQYF.

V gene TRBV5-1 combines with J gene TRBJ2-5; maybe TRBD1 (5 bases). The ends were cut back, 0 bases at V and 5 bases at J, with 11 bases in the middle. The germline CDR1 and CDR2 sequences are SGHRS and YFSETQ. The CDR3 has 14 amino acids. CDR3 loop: CASSLGQGDETQYF. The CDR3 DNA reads TGCGCCAGCAGCTTGGGGCAGGGCGACGAGACCCAGTACTTC.